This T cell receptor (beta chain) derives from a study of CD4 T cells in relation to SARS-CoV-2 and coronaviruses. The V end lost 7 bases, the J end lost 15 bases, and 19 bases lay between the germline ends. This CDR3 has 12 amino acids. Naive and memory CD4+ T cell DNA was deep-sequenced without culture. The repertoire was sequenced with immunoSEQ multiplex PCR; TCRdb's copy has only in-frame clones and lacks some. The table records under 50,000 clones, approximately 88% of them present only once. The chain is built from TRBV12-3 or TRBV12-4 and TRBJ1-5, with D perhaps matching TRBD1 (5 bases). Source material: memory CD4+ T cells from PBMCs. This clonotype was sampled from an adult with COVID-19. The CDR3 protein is CASTDDSLGLHF. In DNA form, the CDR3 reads TGTGCCAGCACCGACGACAGCTTGGGTTTGCATTTT.